This T cell receptor (beta chain) emerged from a study of blood T cell repertoires in COVID-19. As handled by the study authors: Quantification of nucleated cells was approximated via reference gene primer amplification. Produced via immunoSEQ multiplex PCR; TCRdb's table is partial and in-frame only. V and J calls and clone size are as listed in that table; D and trimming were resolved from the DNA. The table lists roughly 250,000 clones, about 80% of them singletons. V gave up 1 base and J gave up 2 bases, with 5 bases separating them. The CDR3 has 13 residues. Germline V lookup: CDR1 MNHNY, CDR2 SVGAGI (reference sequence).

Sequences were obtained from peripheral blood. V and J are TRBV6-6 and TRBJ2-5, with D tentatively TRBD1 (5 bases). The TCR comes from a human donor in a cohort sampled during active COVID-19. CDR3 sequence (DNA): TGTGCCAGCAGTTACTACAGGCAAGAGACCCAGTACTTC. Its translation: CASSYYRQETQYF.